This T cell receptor beta chain was obtained from a study of beta chain features in type 1 diabetes. General study results and limits: There was a moderate but significant shortening of TCRB CDR3s in all four CD4+ subsets of Type 1 diabetes patients. Relative to healthy donors, patients appeared to have naive, central memory and Treg TCRB repertoires that were more similar.

Germline V gene lookup returns CDR1 SQVTM and CDR2 ANQGSEA. V lost 6 bases to trimming and J lost 2 bases, with 10 bases between them. The CDR3 extends over 12 amino acids. Remarks on this clone: The target antigen is unknown.

Isolated RNA was reverse transcribed in full, so expressed TCRB transcripts were sequenced. Profiled with immunoSEQ multiplex PCR; TCRdb holds only in-frame clones, not every one. The data show roughly 500,000 clones, roughly an eighth seen once. This TCR was sampled from a woman aged 18-35 years in good health. The rearrangement joins TRBV29-1 to TRBJ2-5; D might be TRBD1 (6 bases). Sequencing was performed on naive CD4+ T cells from blood. Here the CDR3 reads CSVRTVQETQYF. Here the CDR3 DNA reads TGCAGCGTGCGGACAGTTCAAGAGACCCAGTACTTC.